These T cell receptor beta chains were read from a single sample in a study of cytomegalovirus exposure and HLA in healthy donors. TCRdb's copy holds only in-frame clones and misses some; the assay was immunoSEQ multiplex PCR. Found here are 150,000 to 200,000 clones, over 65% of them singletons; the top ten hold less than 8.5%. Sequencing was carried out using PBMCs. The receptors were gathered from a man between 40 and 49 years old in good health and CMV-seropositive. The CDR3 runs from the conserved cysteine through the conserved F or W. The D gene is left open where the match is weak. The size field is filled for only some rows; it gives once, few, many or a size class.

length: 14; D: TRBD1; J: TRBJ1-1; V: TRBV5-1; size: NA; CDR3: CASSQTGLGTEAFF; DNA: TGCGCCAGCAGCCAGACAGGGTTGGGCACTGAAGCTTTCTTT
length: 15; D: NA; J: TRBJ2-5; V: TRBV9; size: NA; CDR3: CASSVARRAGETQYF; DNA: TGTGCCAGCAGCGTAGCTCGGCGGGCGGGCGAGACCCAGTACTTC
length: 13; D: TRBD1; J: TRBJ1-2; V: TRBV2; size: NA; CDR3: CASYRGRTYGYTF; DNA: TGTGCCAGCTACAGGGGGAGGACCTATGGCTACACCTTC
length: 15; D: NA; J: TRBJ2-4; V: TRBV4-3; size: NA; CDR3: CASSQDRYGGGGQYF; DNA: TGCGCCAGCAGCCAAGATCGGTACGGAGGGGGGGGTCAGTACTTC
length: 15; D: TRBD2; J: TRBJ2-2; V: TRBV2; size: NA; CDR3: CASIGPQRDTGELFF; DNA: TGTGCCAGCATTGGACCTCAGCGGGATACCGGGGAGCTGTTTTTT
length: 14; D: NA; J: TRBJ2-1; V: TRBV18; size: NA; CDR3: CASSPGARYNEQFF; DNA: TGTGCCAGCTCACCAGGGGCCCGTTACAATGAGCAGTTCTTC
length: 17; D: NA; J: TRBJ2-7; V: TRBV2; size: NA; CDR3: CASSVIPPGQDSYEQYF; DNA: TGTGCCAGCAGTGTCATACCTCCGGGACAAGACTCCTACGAGCAGTACTTC
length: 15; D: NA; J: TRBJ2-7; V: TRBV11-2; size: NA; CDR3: CASTTGTRASYEQYF; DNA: TGTGCCAGCACCACAGGGACACGGGCTTCCTACGAGCAGTACTTC
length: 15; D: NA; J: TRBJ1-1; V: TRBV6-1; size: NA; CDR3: CASSAGPTGGTEAFF; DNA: TGTGCCAGCAGTGCCGGCCCTACGGGGGGCACTGAAGCTTTCTTT
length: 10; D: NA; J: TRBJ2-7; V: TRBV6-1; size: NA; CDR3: CAISGPEQYF; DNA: TGTGCCATCTCAGGGCCCGAGCAGTACTTC
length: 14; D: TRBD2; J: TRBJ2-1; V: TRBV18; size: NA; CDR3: CASSPLSGGAGQFF; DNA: TGTGCCAGCTCCCCGCTTAGCGGGGGGGCCGGGCAGTTCTTC
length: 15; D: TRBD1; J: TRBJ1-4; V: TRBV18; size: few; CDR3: CASSPSAQGDEKLFF; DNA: TGTGCCAGCTCACCCAGCGCTCAGGGGGATGAAAAACTGTTTTTT
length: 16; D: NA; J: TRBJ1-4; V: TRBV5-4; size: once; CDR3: CASSLGPTPTNEKLFF; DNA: TGTGCCAGCAGCCTGGGACCGACTCCAACTAATGAAAAACTGTTTTTT
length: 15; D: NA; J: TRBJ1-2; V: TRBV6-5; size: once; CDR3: CASSYWRGLVEGYTF; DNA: TGTGCCAGCAGTTACTGGCGGGGCCTCGTTGAAGGCTACACCTTC
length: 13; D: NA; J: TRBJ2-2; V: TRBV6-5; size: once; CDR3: CASKDTNTGELFF; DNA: TGTGCCAGCAAGGACACTAACACCGGGGAGCTGTTTTTT
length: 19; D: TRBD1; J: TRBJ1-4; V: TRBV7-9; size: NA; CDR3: CASSSPPGQGFATNEKLFF; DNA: TGTGCCAGCAGCTCACCCCCGGGACAGGGTTTTGCAACTAATGAAAAACTGTTTTTT
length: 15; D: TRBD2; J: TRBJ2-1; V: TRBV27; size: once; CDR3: CASAREGYSYNEQFF; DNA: TGTGCCAGCGCCCGGGAGGGTTACTCCTACAATGAGCAGTTCTTC
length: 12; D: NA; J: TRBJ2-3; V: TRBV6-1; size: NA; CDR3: CASSPSQYTQYF; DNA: TGTGCCAGCAGCCCCAGTCAGTATACGCAGTATTTT
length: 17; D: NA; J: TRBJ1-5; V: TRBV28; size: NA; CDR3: CASSSPSGRVDNQPQHF; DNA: TGTGCCAGCAGTTCCCCATCGGGCAGGGTGGACAATCAGCCCCAGCATTTT
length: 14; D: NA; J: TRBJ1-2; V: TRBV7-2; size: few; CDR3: CASSTRGGNYGYTF; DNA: TGTGCCAGCAGCACCCGGGGAGGCAACTATGGCTACACCTTC
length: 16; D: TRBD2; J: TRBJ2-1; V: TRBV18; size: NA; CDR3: CASSPRLAGGYNEQFF; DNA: TGTGCCAGCTCACCTCGACTAGCGGGGGGGTACAATGAGCAGTTCTTC
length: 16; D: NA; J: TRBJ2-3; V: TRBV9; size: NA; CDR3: CASSVPGVQNTDTQYF; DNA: TGTGCCAGCAGCGTACCGGGTGTACAAAACACAGATACGCAGTATTTT
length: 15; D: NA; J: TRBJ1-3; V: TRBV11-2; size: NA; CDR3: CASSLEQGLGNTIYF; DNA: TGTGCCAGCAGCTTAGAGCAGGGGCTCGGAAACACCATATATTTT
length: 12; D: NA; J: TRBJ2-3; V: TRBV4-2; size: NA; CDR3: CASSRDTDTQYF; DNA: TGTGCCAGCAGCCGCGACACAGATACGCAGTATTTT
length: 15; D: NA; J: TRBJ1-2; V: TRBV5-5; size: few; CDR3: CASSLMGRGVYGYTF; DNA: TGTGCCAGCAGCTTGATGGGCAGGGGAGTATATGGCTACACCTTC
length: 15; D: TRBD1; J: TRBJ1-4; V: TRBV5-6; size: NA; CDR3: CASSSGQGVLEKLFF; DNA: TGTGCCAGCAGCTCGGGACAGGGGGTTTTGGAAAAACTGTTTTTT
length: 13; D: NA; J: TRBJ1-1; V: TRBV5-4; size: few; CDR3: CASSSLLNTEAFF; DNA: TGTGCCAGCAGCTCCCTCCTGAACACTGAAGCTTTCTTT
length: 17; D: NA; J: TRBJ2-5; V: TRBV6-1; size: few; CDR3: CASSEYVGGGPEETQYF; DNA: TGTGCCAGCAGTGAATATGTGGGGGGGGGCCCGGAAGAGACCCAGTACTTC
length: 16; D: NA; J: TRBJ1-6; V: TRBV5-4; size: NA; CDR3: CASSLGVLGQNSPLHF; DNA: TGTGCCAGCAGCTTGGGTGTGCTAGGACAAAATTCACCCCTCCACTTT
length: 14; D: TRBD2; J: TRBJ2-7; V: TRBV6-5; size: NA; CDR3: CASSRTSGGKVQYF; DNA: TGTGCCAGCAGTCGGACTAGCGGGGGGAAGGTGCAGTACTTC
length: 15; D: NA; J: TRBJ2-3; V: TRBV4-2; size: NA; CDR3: CASSQAQRSTDTQYF; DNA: TGTGCCAGCAGCCAAGCTCAGCGAAGCACAGATACGCAGTATTTT
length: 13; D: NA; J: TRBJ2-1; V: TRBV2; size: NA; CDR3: CASSERRYNEQFF; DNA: TGTGCCAGCAGTGAACGGCGGTACAATGAGCAGTTCTTC
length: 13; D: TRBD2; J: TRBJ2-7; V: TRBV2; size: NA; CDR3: CASTRGGAYEQYF; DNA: TGTGCCAGCACCCGCGGGGGGGCCTACGAGCAGTACTTC
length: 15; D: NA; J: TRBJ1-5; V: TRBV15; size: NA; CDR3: CATSVPRRVNQPQHF; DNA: TGTGCCACCAGCGTCCCCCGCAGGGTTAATCAGCCCCAGCATTTT
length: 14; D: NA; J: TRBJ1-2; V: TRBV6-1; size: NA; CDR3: CASSERDTPSGYTF; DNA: TGTGCCAGCAGTGAAAGGGACACACCTAGTGGCTACACCTTC
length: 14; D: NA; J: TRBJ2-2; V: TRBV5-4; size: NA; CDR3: CASSLQRGGGELFF; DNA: TGTGCCAGCAGCTTGCAAAGGGGAGGCGGGGAGCTGTTTTTT
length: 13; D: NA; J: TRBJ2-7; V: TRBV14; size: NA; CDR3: CASSQIRGRKQYF; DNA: TGTGCCAGCAGCCAAATTCGGGGGAGGAAGCAGTACTTC
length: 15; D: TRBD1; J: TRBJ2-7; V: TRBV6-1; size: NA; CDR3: CASRAGTGASYEQYF; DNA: TGTGCCAGCAGAGCCGGGACAGGAGCTTCCTACGAGCAGTACTTC
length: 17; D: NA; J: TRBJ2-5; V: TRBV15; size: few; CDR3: CATSRDITVYPRETQYF; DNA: TGTGCCACCAGCAGAGACATCACAGTTTATCCACGAGAGACCCAGTACTTC
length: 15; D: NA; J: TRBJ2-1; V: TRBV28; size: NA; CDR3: CASRGGADSYNEQFF; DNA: TGTGCCAGCAGGGGTGGGGCAGATTCCTACAATGAGCAGTTCTTC
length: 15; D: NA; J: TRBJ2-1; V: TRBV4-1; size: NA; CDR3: CASSRTVANYNEQFF; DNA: TGCGCCAGCAGCCGGACAGTAGCGAATTACAATGAGCAGTTCTTC